This is a list of T cell receptor beta chains from one sample in a study of cytomegalovirus exposure and HLA in healthy donors. Clones were read by immunoSEQ multiplex PCR, and TCRdb kept only the in-frame ones, dropping some. The repertoire holds about 200,000 clones, with 70% to 80% as singletons. Sequences were obtained from PBMCs. The receptors here all came from a male donor in good health and CMV-seropositive. Both conserved end residues are part of each CDR3.

CDR3aa | j_gene | v_gene
CATSRDRTGGEQFF | TRBJ2-1 | TRBV15
CASSLVLEAFF | TRBJ1-1 | TRBV7-2
CASSEDYWDSEPYGYTF | TRBJ1-2 | TRBV6-1
CASSQSRLSESQPQHF | TRBJ1-5 | TRBV23-1
CASSSLGGDQPQHF | TRBJ1-5 | TRBV6-6
CASSPFTISNEKLFF | TRBJ1-4 | TRBV18
CASQNLGEQYF | TRBJ2-7 | TRBV19
CASSEPGQGTGYTF | TRBJ1-2 | TRBV7-2
CASRYSAGGETQYF | TRBJ2-3 | TRBV5-1
CATAQDTEAFF | TRBJ1-1 | TRBV2
CASATGGAGSYEQYF | TRBJ2-7 | TRBV27
CASSNTETGPDNSPLHF | TRBJ1-6 | TRBV5-8
CASSVPTGIDNSPLHF | TRBJ1-6 | TRBV6-1
CASSGPRGSYNSPLHF | TRBJ1-6 | TRBV6-1
CASSPGTSGSDEQFF | TRBJ2-1 | TRBV7-9
CAISLNYEQYF | NA | TRBV10-3
CSSSFGETQYF | TRBJ2-5 | TRBV7-9
CGSDSSGANVLTF | TRBJ2-6 | TRBV7-9
CASSIRGSNTGELFF | TRBJ2-2 | TRBV19
CASSPRGAGIFYNEQFF | TRBJ2-1 | TRBV7-2
CASSAPPEVAGHSYNEQFF | TRBJ2-1 | TRBV9
CASSPGANTGELFF | TRBJ2-2 | TRBV14
CASSPLRDNLKQYF | TRBJ2-5 | TRBV18
CAWSLQSNEKLFF | TRBJ1-4 | TRBV30
CASRPLSGGASYNEQFF | TRBJ2-1 | TRBV2
CASSLPGGGPYNEQFF | TRBJ2-1 | TRBV7-8
CAISEGGPVNSPLHF | TRBJ1-6 | TRBV10-3
CASSFPRQGRRETQYF | NA | TRBV28
CASSVGASSSTDTQYF | TRBJ2-3 | TRBV9
CSAQTGSKRYNEQFF | TRBJ2-1 | TRBV29-1
CASSQSRTRDQPQHF | TRBJ1-5 | TRBV5-5
CASSPGTGYDTQYF | TRBJ2-3 | TRBV6-5
CASGRQGVQETQYF | TRBJ2-5 | TRBV6-1
CASSRTSGGPNIQYF | TRBJ2-4 | TRBV2
CASSILGGELFF | TRBJ2-2 | TRBV2
CASLGGNYGYTF | TRBJ1-2 | TRBV6-1
CASSVVPPGRGPANEQFF | TRBJ2-1 | TRBV9
CASSHRIGTGGREQYF | TRBJ2-7 | TRBV28
CASKAGDGYEQYF | TRBJ2-7 | TRBV19
CASSQGAAGGLTEAFF | TRBJ1-1 | TRBV4-3
CASSARGEETQYF | TRBJ2-5 | TRBV19
CASSIEEETQYF | TRBJ2-5 | TRBV11-1
CARRLYGQGMSGYTF | TRBJ1-2 | TRBV30
CASSSPGAHSAF | TRBJ1-2 | TRBV6-5
CASSLLGQGGETQYF | TRBJ2-5 | TRBV28
CASSQEAGANNEQFF | TRBJ2-1 | TRBV4-3
CASSQDRETQYF | TRBJ2-5 | TRBV4-1
CASSAHRKTGENIDYGYTF | TRBJ1-2 | TRBV5-6
CASSFTGGQGAWNEQFF | TRBJ2-1 | TRBV7-3
CASSLVGTGYLEQYF | TRBJ2-7 | TRBV7-2
CASRGAVQETQYF | TRBJ2-5 | TRBV7-2